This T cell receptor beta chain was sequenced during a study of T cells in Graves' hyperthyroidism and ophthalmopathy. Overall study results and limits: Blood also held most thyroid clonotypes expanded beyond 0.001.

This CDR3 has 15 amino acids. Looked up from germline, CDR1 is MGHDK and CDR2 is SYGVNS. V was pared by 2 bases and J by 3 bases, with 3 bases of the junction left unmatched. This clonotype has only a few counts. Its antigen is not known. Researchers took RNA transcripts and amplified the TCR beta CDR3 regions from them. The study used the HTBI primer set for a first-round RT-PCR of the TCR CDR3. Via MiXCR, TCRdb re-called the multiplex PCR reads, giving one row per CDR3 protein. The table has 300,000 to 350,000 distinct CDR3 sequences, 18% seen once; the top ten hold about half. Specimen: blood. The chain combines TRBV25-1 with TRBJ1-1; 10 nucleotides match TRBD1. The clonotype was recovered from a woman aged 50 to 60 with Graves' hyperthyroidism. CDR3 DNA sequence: TGTGCCAGCAGTGAAAGGACAGGGGGGGACACTGAAGCTTTCTTT. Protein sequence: CASSERTGGDTEAFF.